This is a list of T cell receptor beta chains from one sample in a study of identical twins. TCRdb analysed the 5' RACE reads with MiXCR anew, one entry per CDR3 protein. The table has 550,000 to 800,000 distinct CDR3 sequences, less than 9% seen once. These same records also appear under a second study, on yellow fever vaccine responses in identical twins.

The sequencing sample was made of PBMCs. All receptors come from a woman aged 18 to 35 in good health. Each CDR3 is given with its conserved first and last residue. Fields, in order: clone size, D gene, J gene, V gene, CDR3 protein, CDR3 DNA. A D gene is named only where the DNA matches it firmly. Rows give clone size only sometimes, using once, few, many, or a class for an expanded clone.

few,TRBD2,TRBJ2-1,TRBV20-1,CSAELAGEISEQFF,TGCAGTGCTGAACTAGCGGGAGAGATTAGTGAGCAGTTCTTC
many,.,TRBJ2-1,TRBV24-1,CATSDVGPAEQFF,TGTGCCACCAGTGATGTCGGCCCCGCTGAGCAGTTCTTC
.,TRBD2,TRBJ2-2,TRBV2,CASTDDSGGTGELFF,TGTGCCAGCACCGACGATAGCGGGGGGACCGGGGAGCTGTTTTTT
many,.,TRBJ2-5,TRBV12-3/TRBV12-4,CASTLGARETQYF,TGTGCCAGCACTCTCGGGGCGCGAGAGACCCAGTACTTC
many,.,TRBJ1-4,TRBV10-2,CASSEPQGTGEKLFF,TGCGCCAGCAGTGAGCCGCAGGGTACTGGAGAAAAACTGTTTTTT
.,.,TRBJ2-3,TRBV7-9,CASSLDRAEDTQYF,TGTGCCAGCAGCTTAGACAGGGCGGAAGATACGCAGTATTTT
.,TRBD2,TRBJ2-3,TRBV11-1,CASSLGGAGGPRTDTQYF,TGTGCCAGCAGCTTAGGTGGAGCGGGAGGGCCTCGCACAGATACGCAGTATTTT
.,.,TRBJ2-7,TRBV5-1,CASSLGKGGDEQYF,TGCGCCAGCAGCTTAGGTAAGGGGGGCGACGAGCAGTACTTC
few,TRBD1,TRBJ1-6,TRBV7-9,CASSSGQGVNNSPLHF,TGTGCCAGCAGCTCAGGACAGGGGGTTAATAATTCACCCCTCCACTTT
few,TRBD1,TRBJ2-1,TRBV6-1,CASSPTGQGRYNEQFF,TGTGCCAGCAGTCCTACGGGACAGGGTCGCTACAATGAGCAGTTCTTC
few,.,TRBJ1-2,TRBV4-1,CASSHPRATGGYTF,TGCGCCAGCAGCCATCCCCGAGCGACGGGGGGCTACACCTTC
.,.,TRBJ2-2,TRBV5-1,CASSLAGARAELFF,TGCGCCAGCAGCTTGGCCGGAGCTCGGGCTGAGCTGTTTTTT
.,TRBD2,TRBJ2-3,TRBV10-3,CAIAGLAGSTDTQYF,TGTGCCATCGCAGGACTAGCGGGGAGCACAGATACGCAGTATTTT
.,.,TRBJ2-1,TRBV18,CASSPSLAEGEQFF,TGTGCCAGCTCACCAAGTCTAGCCGAAGGGGAGCAGTTCTTC